The 21 T cell receptor beta chains given below trace back to one sample, sequenced in a study of identical twins. From the 5' RACE reads, TCRdb called clonotypes with MiXCR, one entry per CDR3 protein. The sample has about 240,000 distinct CDR3 sequences; roughly 10% are singletons. Sequenced: memory T cells sorted from blood. The receptors shown here come from a man aged 50 to 60 in good health.

In this sample, this clonotype turned up many times. The chain links TRBV6-5 to TRBJ2-5; 9 positions agree with TRBD2. Germline loops: CDR1 MNHEY, CDR2 SVGAGI. The CDR3 covers 13 residues. Trimming removed 4 bases from V and 11 bases from J; junction bases left unmatched: 8. This chain's CDR3 is CASSSSAGGAQYF. The CDR3 bases are TGTGCCAGCAGTTCCTCCGCGGGGGGGGCACAGTACTTC.

This clonotype showed up just once. The rearrangement links TRBV6-1 to TRBJ1-4; D unresolved. The CDR3 extends over 13 amino acids. V was clipped by 6 bases and J by 4 bases, with 9 bases between them. Germline-derived CDR1 and CDR2 are MNHNS and SASEGT. CDR3 protein: CASRDAYNEKLFF. The CDR3 DNA is TGTGCCAGCAGGGATGCCTATAATGAAAAACTGTTTTTT.

This clonotype was seen repeatedly, ten times or more. V gene TRBV18 combines with J gene TRBJ1-5; perhaps TRBD1 as D (6 bases). Trimming removed 0 bases from V and 6 bases from J, with 18 bases in between. The CDR3 loop spans 17 amino acids. Germline V lookup: CDR1 KGHSH, CDR2 LQKENI. CDR3 residues: CASSPPLARGLTQPQHF. The CDR3 nucleotides are TGTGCCAGCTCACCACCTCTCGCGCGGGGGCTTACTCAGCCCCAGCATTTT.

There are a few counts of this clonotype. The CDR3 is CASSSLGLAGYSGANVLTF. In nucleotides, the CDR3 is TGTGCCAGTAGTTCCTTGGGACTAGCGGGATACTCTGGGGCCAACGTCCTGACTTTC. This chain uses TRBV19 with TRBJ2-6; 13 bases agree with TRBD2. Germline V gene data show CDR1 as LNHDA and CDR2 as SQIVND (reference sequence). This CDR3 has 19 residues. V shed 5 bases, J shed 0 bases, and the junction held 7 bases outside the gene matches.

This clonotype was observed at least ten times. The gene calls are TRBV5-1 and TRBJ1-5, with D unresolved. The CDR3 contains 14 residues. Trimming left V 5 bases short and J 3 bases short, with 12 bases between. Germline V gene lookup returns CDR1 SGHRS and CDR2 YFSETQ. The CDR3 loop reads CASSLDGANQPQHF. The CDR3 DNA reads TGCGCCAGCAGTTTAGACGGTGCCAATCAGCCCCAGCATTTT. Looking up the rest from reference TRBV5-1 and TRBJ1-5 gives the full variable domain: KAGVTQTPRYLIKTRGQQVTLSCSPISGHRSVSWYQQTPGQGLQFLFEYFSETQRNKGNFPGRFSGRQFSNSRSEMNVSTLELGDSALYLCASSLDGANQPQHFGDGTRLSIL.

The gene calls are TRBV7-2 and TRBJ2-5; 9 bases map to TRBD1. The CDR3 totals 15 residues. The germline V gene has CDR1 SGHTA and CDR2 FQGNSA. V lost 6 bases and J lost 5; bases outside the gene matches: 10. The CDR3 spells CASSPQGAHRETQYF. As DNA, the CDR3 is TGTGCCAGCAGTCCACAGGGGGCGCATAGGGAGACCCAGTACTTC.

This clonotype was seen a handful of times. CDR3 in DNA: TGTGCCAGCAGCTTAGGTTCCCTGGGCCTTCAGCCCCAGCATTTT. Its protein is CASSLGSLGLQPQHF. This rearrangement joins TRBV7-2 to TRBJ1-5; D unresolved. Germline lookup yields CDR1 SGHTA and CDR2 FQGNSA. Trimming stripped 1 base from V and 6 bases from J, with 13 bases between. This CDR3 is built from 15 residues.

This clonotype was detected once. The chain combines TRBV12-3 or TRBV12-4 with TRBJ1-4; tentatively, D is TRBD1 (6 bases). This CDR3 is 13 amino acids long. Trimming removed 8 bases from V and 5 bases from J, with 12 bases in between. The CDR3 sequence: CASLSGANEKLFF. In DNA form, the CDR3 reads TGTGCCAGCTTATCAGGGGCGAATGAAAAACTGTTTTTT.

This clonotype was counted a few times. The chain has TRBV12-3 or TRBV12-4 and TRBJ1-1, with no clear D. V was cut by 4 bases and J by 4 bases, with 13 bases left in between. The CDR3 sequence is 14 residues long. CDR3 coding DNA: TGTGCCAGCAGTTCCCGCGATATGATCACTGAAGCTTTCTTT. It translates to CASSSRDMITEAFF.

This clonotype was counted between two and nine times. This chain links TRBV4-2 with TRBJ2-2, with 7 bases lining up with TRBD1. Germline V gene data show CDR1 as LGHNA and CDR2 as YNFKEQ. The CDR3 has 17 amino acids. Trimming took 0 bases from V and 2 from J; bases not matched to a gene: 6. This CDR3 reads CASSQEVGDRNTGELFF. DNA for the CDR3: TGTGCCAGCAGCCAAGAAGTGGGGGACAGAAACACCGGGGAGCTGTTTTTT.

This clonotype was counted at least ten times. This chain connects TRBV29-1 to TRBJ2-7; TRBD2 matches 7 bases. J lost 3 bases, V lost 4 bases, and 3 bases had no gene match. Germline V CDR1 and CDR2: SQVTM, ANQGSEA. This CDR3 has 12 residues. The CDR3 DNA follows: TGCAGCGTTGCCGGGACTAACTACGAGCAGTACTTC. Amino acid sequence: CSVAGTNYEQYF.

The chain has TRBV28 and TRBJ2-1; D is ambiguous. Germline CDR1 is MDHEN and CDR2 is SYDVKM. The CDR3 is made up of 15 amino acids. Between the trimmed V and J ends, which lost 5 bases and 0 bases, there was a span of 11 bases. DNA for the CDR3: TGTGCCAGCAGTAATTATTTTAGCTCCTACAATGAGCAGTTCTTC. Translating gives CASSNYFSSYNEQFF.

This clonotype was detected a few times. The genes are TRBV4-1 and TRBJ2-3; possible D gene TRBD2, 6 bases. This CDR3 spans 15 amino acids. Trimming took 1 base from V and 2 from J, leaving 10 bases between them. Germline loops: CDR1 MGHRA, CDR2 YSYEKL. The CDR3 DNA sequence: TGCGCCAGCAGCCAAGCGGGAGCGCCCACAGATACGCAGTATTTT. It is translated as CASSQAGAPTDTQYF.

This clonotype was counted at least ten times. The chain joins TRBV4-2 to TRBJ1-5, with TRBD1 identical over 7 bases. This CDR3 is 15 amino acids long. Germline trimming cut 4 bases from V and 7 bases from J; bases unmatched to any gene: 10. From germline, CDR1 is LGHNA and CDR2 YNFKEQ. The CDR3 is CASSPETGPKQPQHF. The CDR3 nucleotides are TGTGCCAGCAGCCCAGAGACAGGGCCCAAGCAGCCCCAGCATTTT.

This clonotype was observed at least ten times. The chain couples TRBV14 to TRBJ1-1; D is unclear. The CDR3 contains 13 residues. Trimming pared 1 base from V and 0 bases from J, leaving 3 bases between. In germline, CDR1 is SGHDN, CDR2 FVKESK. The CDR3 region has the DNA TGTGCCAGCAGCCAAGCTATGAACACTGAAGCTTTCTTT. It yields the protein CASSQAMNTEAFF.

The J gene is TRBJ2-7, the V gene TRBV5-1; 12 bases fit TRBD1. The CDR3 consists of 15 residues. After removal of 4 bases from V and 8 bases from J, the junction contained 10 bases not matched to a gene. CDR1 is SGHRS, CDR2 YFSETQ, per germline. The CDR3 is CASSPPGQGAFKQYF. DNA of the CDR3: TGCGCCAGCAGCCCGCCGGGACAGGGGGCATTCAAGCAGTACTTC.

This clonotype was observed a handful of times. The chain has TRBV20-1 and TRBJ2-2; D remains ambiguous. Germline V lookup: CDR1 DFQATT, CDR2 SNEGSKA (reference sequence). With 2 bases removed from V and 5 bases from J, the gap between germline ends came to 12 bases. The CDR3 is made up of 14 amino acids. The CDR3: CSARYSPRTGELFF. As DNA, the CDR3 is TGCAGTGCTAGATACAGCCCGCGTACCGGGGAGCTGTTTTTT.

This clonotype was observed many times. The chain combines TRBV7-2 with TRBJ2-1; TRBD1 agrees at 9 bases. Germline CDR1 and CDR2: SGHTA and FQGNSA. Trimming removed 5 bases from V and 9 bases from J; junction bases left unmatched: 11. There are 15 residues in the CDR3. The CDR3 region has the DNA TGTGCCAGCAGCCCAGGACAGGGGAGGAACGTTGAGCAGTTCTTC. Translating it yields CASSPGQGRNVEQFF.

This clonotype turned up a few times. The chain is built from TRBV12-1 and TRBJ2-7. TRBV12-1 is classified as a pseudogene. The CDR3 is 14 residues long. As DNA, the CDR3 is TGTGCCAGCAGACTCTTGGGTGTCTCCTACGAGCAGTACTTC. Translation gives CASRLLGVSYEQYF.

This clonotype turned up a few times. The chain combines TRBV29-1 with TRBJ2-3; TRBD1 agrees at 7 bases. This CDR3 is built from 16 residues. V shed 4 bases, J shed 4 bases, and the junction held 14 bases outside the gene matches. Germline loops: CDR1 SQVTM, CDR2 ANQGSEA. This CDR3 is CSVVPDRPRGADTQYF. The CDR3 coding sequence is TGCAGCGTTGTACCGGACAGGCCCCGTGGGGCAGATACGCAGTATTTT.

This clonotype was recorded many times. This chain links TRBV7-2 with TRBJ2-5; 10 bases are a match to TRBD2. Unmatched junction bases numbered 2, after V lost 2 bases and J lost 2 bases. This CDR3 has 15 residues. Germline CDR1 and CDR2: SGHTA and FQGNSA. This CDR3 is CASSLPSGGQETQYF. Written as DNA, the CDR3 is TGTGCCAGCAGCTTACCTAGCGGGGGACAAGAGACCCAGTACTTC.